This T cell receptor (beta chain) was documented in a study of blood T cell repertoires in COVID-19. The V and J ends lost 2 bases and 3 bases respectively, with 13 bases between them. The germline V gene encodes CDR1 KGHDR and CDR2 SFDVKD. The CDR3 is made up of 16 amino acids. Assay used: immunoSEQ multiplex PCR; TCRdb lists only in-frame clones, some missing. The sample lists around 400,000 clones; 89% were seen once. This chain joins TRBV24-1 and TRBJ2-1; weak D call: TRBD1 (6 bases). This clonotype was sampled from a man in his forties or fifties with acute or convalescent COVID-19. The sequencing input was peripheral blood. CDR3 in DNA: TGTGCCACCAGTGATTCTCTGGGGGCAAACTACAATGAGCAGTTCTTC. The encoded protein is CATSDSLGANYNEQFF.